The clone carrying this TCR beta chain turned up a few times. What it recognizes is unknown. These data originate in a study of identical twins. The study's findings and limits: The study found weaker excess twin sharing in beta out-of-frame sequences. Findings came from cross-sectional statistics, without long-term follow-up of donors.

This CDR3 region has 16 residues. V shed 0 bases and J shed 4 bases, with 12 bases lying between them. Germline assignment: CDR1 MNHEY and CDR2 SVGAGI. All donors were healthy, and all were Caucasian. From the 5' RACE reads, TCRdb called clonotypes with MiXCR, one entry per CDR3 protein. The table includes about 570,000 distinct CDR3 sequences, 9.6% detected once. Another study also made use of these data, one on yellow fever vaccine responses in identical twins.

The sample taken for sequencing was PBMCs. The TCR originated in a young woman in good health. V usage is TRBV6-5 and J usage is TRBJ2-2; D perhaps matches TRBD2 (6 bases). The DNA of the CDR3 is TGTGCCAGCAGTTACTCCCCGGGGGTCCCCACCGGGGAGCTGTTTTTT. This sequence encodes CASSYSPGVPTGELFF.